One TCR beta chain is described in this entry. Its matching antigen is unknown. Germline-derived CDR1 and CDR2 are MNHEY and SVGEGT. The CDR3 covers 15 residues. V was clipped by 8 bases and J by 2 bases, with 19 bases between them. TCRdb fed the RT-PCR reads into MiXCR, producing one record per CDR3 protein. The sample records roughly 160,000 distinct CDR3 sequences, around 9.9% being singletons. These data are taken from a study of response to subunit inactivated influenza vaccine. Findings and limits, study-wide: A suggestion made by the authors is that each seasonal influenza vaccination recruits few new T cells.

This TCR derives from a man between 45 and 60 years old who received an inactivated influenza vaccine. This specimen was non-naive T cells sorted from PBMCs, taken roughly 6 weeks after vaccination. The V call is TRBV6-2 or TRBV6-3, the J call TRBJ2-7; D is perhaps TRBD1 (5 bases). Here the CDR3 reads CASAIISKGPYEQYF. DNA for the CDR3: TGTGCCAGCGCCATCATCTCGAAGGGGCCCTACGAGCAGTACTTC.